The 20 T cell receptor beta chains presented below share a single source sample, sequenced in a study of CD8 T cells in ankylosing spondylitis (dated by TCRdb to 2017 to 2019). Their target antigens are unknown. The protocol used for the library was 5' RACE. TCRdb names Illumina HiSeq 2500 as the instrument used. TCRdb ran its own pipeline on the public reads, namely fastp trimming at Q25 and MiXCR clone calling, and kept in-frame beta chains. Rows matching on CDR3 protein sequence are summarized as one entry with the most common DNA and genes. The sample contains around 490,000 distinct CDR3 sequences, about 5.4% of them found a single time. The ten largest clones represent around 3.5% of the sample. Overall study outcomes, separate from this receptor: A TCR beta motif of eight highly homologous amino acid variants appeared characteristic of blood from ankylosing spondylitis patients.

The material sequenced was blood, either unsorted or a sorted T cell fraction (not recorded which). The receptors derive from a male donor with ankylosing spondylitis.

Many counts were recorded for this clonotype. V usage is TRBV4-1 and J usage is TRBJ2-2; 13 nucleotides match TRBD2. The CDR3 runs 18 residues. The germline V gene encodes CDR1 MGHRA and CDR2 YSYEKL. Trimming cost V 4 bases and J 4 bases; bases outside gene matches: 9. This CDR3 is CASSLTSGRVILTGELFF. CDR3 bases: TGCGCCAGCAGCCTCACTAGCGGGAGGGTAATTCTCACCGGGGAGCTGTTTTTT.

This clonotype was observed many times. The rearrangement uses TRBV27 and TRBJ2-7; D possibly corresponds to TRBD2 (6 bases). Germline V gives CDR1 MNHEY, CDR2 SMNVEV (reference sequence). Trimming shortened V by 4 bases and J by 2 bases, and 12 bases separated the two germline ends. This CDR3 is 14 amino acids long. The DNA for the CDR3 is TGTGCCAGCAGTTCAGGAGGGATCCCCTACGAGCAGTACTTC. Its translation is CASSSGGIPYEQYF.

This clonotype was counted many times. This chain connects TRBV6-1 to TRBJ2-7, with TRBD2 matching over 7 bases. Germline CDR1 is MNHNS and CDR2 is SASEGT. This CDR3 has 13 residues. The V gene end was trimmed by 7 bases and the J gene end by 4 bases; junction bases not matched to a gene: 7. The CDR3 reads CASTVRGSYEQYF. CDR3 sequence (DNA): TGTGCCAGCACCGTGCGCGGGAGTTACGAGCAGTACTTC.

This clonotype occurred many times. For the CDR3, the DNA is TGTGCCACCAGTGGAACGAGCGCCACAGATACGCAGTATTTT. Residues: CATSGTSATDTQYF. V is TRBV24-1 and J is TRBJ2-3; D remains ambiguous. Germline CDR1 KGHDR, CDR2 SFDVKD. This CDR3 is built from 14 residues. V was clipped by 5 bases and J by 2 bases, with 10 bases between them.

This clonotype came up many times. V usage is TRBV4-3 and J usage is TRBJ1-2; D is unresolved. V dropped 0 bases and J dropped 7 bases, with 12 bases sitting between them. CDR1 and CDR2 (germline): LGHNA, YSLEER. The CDR3 length is 14 residues. The chain's CDR3 is CASSQDREVGGYTF. CDR3 DNA sequence: TGCGCCAGCAGCCAAGATCGGGAGGTGGGTGGCTACACCTTC.

This clonotype showed up just a few times. This chain joins TRBV3-1 and TRBJ2-7; D gene uncertain. Germline values: CDR1 LGHDT, CDR2 YNNKEL (reference sequence). The CDR3 length is 12 residues. V was cut by 3 bases and J by 6 bases, with 9 bases left in between. The CDR3 region is CASSHWTGEQYF. The CDR3 nucleotides read TGTGCCAGCAGCCATTGGACCGGCGAGCAGTACTTC.

This clonotype came up many times. V gene TRBV5-1 combines with J gene TRBJ1-1; a possible D gene is TRBD1 (5 bases). There are 17 residues in the CDR3. Trimming removed 1 base from V and 3 bases from J, with 19 bases in between. Germline V gene lookup returns CDR1 SGHRS and CDR2 YFSETQ. In DNA, the CDR3 is TGCGCCAGCAGCTTGTTGGGGCCGGGAGCTTCGGACACTGAAGCTTTCTTT. It codes for CASSLLGPGASDTEAFF.

Ten or more counts support this clonotype. For the CDR3, the DNA is TGCAGTGCTTGGTCCTACAATGAGCAGTTCTTC. Translated, it gives CSAWSYNEQFF. This rearrangement joins TRBV20-1 to TRBJ2-1; D gene unclear. V lost 5 bases and J 1 base, leaving 3 bases between the germline ends. CDR3 length: 11 residues. Germline CDR1 DFQATT, CDR2 SNEGSKA (reference sequence).

Many counts were recorded for this clonotype. The V gene is TRBV20-1, the J gene TRBJ2-5; D remains unclear. The CDR3 runs 12 residues. Germline V gene sequence: CDR1 DFQATT, CDR2 SNEGSKA (reference sequence). Between the trimmed V and J ends, which lost 6 bases and 4 bases, there was a span of 12 bases. CDR3 DNA: TGCAGTGCCCACACCCCCCCAGAGACCCAGTACTTC. Translation: CSAHTPPETQYF.

This clonotype was seen at least ten times. The chain employs TRBV4-2 and TRBJ2-3; TRBD2 aligns across 7 bases. V lost 4 bases and J lost 7; bases outside the gene matches: 5. From germline, CDR1 is LGHNA and CDR2 YNFKEQ. The CDR3 runs to 13 residues. The DNA of the CDR3 is TGTGCCAGCAGCCCTTCACTAGCGAATACGCAGTATTTT. This encodes CASSPSLANTQYF.

This clonotype was picked up many times. The gene calls are TRBV7-2 and TRBJ2-5, with D perhaps matching TRBD1 (5 bases). Germline V lookup: CDR1 SGHTA, CDR2 FQGNSA. This CDR3 has 15 amino acids. Trimming stripped 1 base from V and 0 bases from J, with 9 bases between. CDR3 protein: CASSLGQPNQETQYF. The CDR3 bases are TGTGCCAGCAGCTTAGGACAGCCGAACCAAGAGACCCAGTACTTC.

About this clonotype itself: A much larger clone lies a single base off, so this may be a read error. The V and J genes are TRBV5-6 and TRBJ1-2, with D possibly matching TRBD1 (5 bases). CDR1 SGHDT and CDR2 YYEEEE come from the germline V gene. The CDR3 runs 14 residues. CDR3 coding DNA: TGTGCCAGCAGCGGCTACGGGGCTAACTCTGGCTACACCTTC. It is translated as CASSGYGANSGYTF.

At least ten counts were recorded for this clonotype. The chain is built from TRBV11-2 and TRBJ1-6, with TRBD1 as a possible D gene (5 bases). The CDR3 has 15 amino acids. V lost 2 bases and J 10 bases, leaving 15 bases between the germline ends. Germline V lookup: CDR1 SGHAT, CDR2 FQNNGV. CDR3 protein: CASSLIGQGSSPLHF. In nucleotides, the CDR3 is TGTGCCAGCAGCTTAATCGGGCAGGGAAGCTCACCCCTCCACTTT.

This clonotype was seen repeatedly, ten times or more. This chain links TRBV6-1 with TRBJ1-1, with TRBD1 as a possible D gene (5 bases). This CDR3 spans 14 amino acids. CDR1 MNHNS and CDR2 SASEGT come from the germline V gene. Trimming removed 5 bases from V and 5 bases from J, with 15 bases in between. CDR3 sequence reads: CASSPRDDMTEAFF. The CDR3 DNA reads as TGTGCCAGCAGTCCCCGGGACGACATGACTGAAGCTTTCTTT.

This clonotype was seen repeatedly, ten times or more. This chain connects TRBV5-1 to TRBJ1-1, with 7 bases that match TRBD1. Germline-derived CDR1 and CDR2 are SGHRS and YFSETQ. The CDR3 is 14 amino acids. V gave up 3 bases and J gave up 3 bases; unmatched junction bases: 5. CDR3 sequence: CASSSTGFDTEAFF. CDR3 nucleotide sequence: TGCGCCAGCAGCTCGACAGGGTTTGACACTGAAGCTTTCTTT.

This clonotype came up many times. V and J are TRBV9 and TRBJ2-1; TRBD2 might be the D (6 bases). This CDR3 is 14 amino acids long. Germline V gene data show CDR1 as SGDLS and CDR2 as YYNGEE. Deletions cut 0 bases from V and 9 bases from J, with 13 bases between. CDR3 bases: TGTGCCAGCAGCGTAGCCTCGGGGGTCCGTGAGCAGTTCTTC. Protein sequence: CASSVASGVREQFF.

The rearrangement joins TRBV6-2 or TRBV6-3 to TRBJ2-5; TRBD2 aligns across 11 bases. The CDR3 extends over 16 amino acids. The V and J ends lost 5 bases and 5 bases, in that order; junction bases with no gene match: 10. CDR1 MNHEY and CDR2 SVGEGT come from the germline V gene. The CDR3 nucleotides read TGTGCCAGCAGTCGATTACTAGCGGGGGAGCGGGAGACCCAGTACTTC. It specifies CASSRLLAGERETQYF.

In its sample, this clonotype was seen many times. The rearrangement links TRBV29-1 to TRBJ2-1; D is possibly TRBD1 or TRBD2 (5 bases each). Germline-derived CDR1 and CDR2 are SQVTM and ANQGSEA. The ends were cut back, 6 bases at V and 1 base at J, with 16 bases in the middle. This CDR3 is 15 amino acids long. The CDR3 sequence is CSVSGTAGSYNEQFF. CDR3 sequence (DNA): TGCAGCGTATCCGGGACCGCCGGTTCCTACAATGAGCAGTTCTTC.

The sample holds many counts of this clonotype. This chain links TRBV4-1 with TRBJ2-1; TRBD2 aligns across 12 bases. This CDR3 comprises 17 residues. Germline V gives CDR1 MGHRA, CDR2 YSYEKL. J was trimmed by 8 bases and V by 5 bases; bases with no gene match: 13. CDR3 loop: CASSKYLTSGSGDEQFF. The CDR3 DNA sequence: TGCGCCAGCAGCAAGTATTTGACTAGCGGGAGTGGCGATGAGCAGTTCTTC.

This clonotype has at least ten counts. V gene TRBV28 combines with J gene TRBJ2-2; possible D gene TRBD2, 6 bases. Per germline, CDR1 MDHEN and CDR2 SYDVKM. Trimming pared 6 bases from V and 3 bases from J, leaving 11 bases between. This CDR3 is built from 14 residues. The CDR3, as DNA: TGTGCCAGCAGGGGGGGAGGTTACACCGGGGAGCTGTTTTTT. Translated: CASRGGGYTGELFF.